The clone carrying this TCR beta chain was seen more than once but under ten times. The data belong to a study of T-cell memory formation after mild COVID-19. TCRdb re-derived calls from the 5' RACE reads in MiXCR, one entry per CDR3 protein. This sample has 400,000 to 500,000 distinct CDR3 sequences, with around 20% found just once. Trimming removed 4 bases from V and 0 bases from J, with 14 bases in between. CDR3 length: 16 amino acids. Germline CDR1 is SGHRS and CDR2 is YFSETQ. Sequencing was carried out using PBMCs or a T cell subset sorted from them (not recorded which). The sequence came from an adult woman who had mild COVID-19 (a few samples of this study predate the infection). Cell type and time point are not known. The chain is built from TRBV5-1 and TRBJ1-3, with no clear D. In DNA form, the CDR3 reads TGCGCCAGCAGCGGCCCGGGCCCTCACTCTGGAAACACCATATATTTT. Its protein is CASSGPGPHSGNTIYF.